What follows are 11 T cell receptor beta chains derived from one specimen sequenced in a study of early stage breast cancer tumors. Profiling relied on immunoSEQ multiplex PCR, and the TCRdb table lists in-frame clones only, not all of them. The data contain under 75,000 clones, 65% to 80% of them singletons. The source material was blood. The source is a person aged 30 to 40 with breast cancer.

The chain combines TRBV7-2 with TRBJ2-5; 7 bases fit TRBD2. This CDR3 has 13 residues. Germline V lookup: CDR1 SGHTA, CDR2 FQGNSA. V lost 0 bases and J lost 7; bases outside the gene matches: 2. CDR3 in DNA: TGTGCCAGCAGCTTAGCGGGAGGGCCGACCCAGTACTTC. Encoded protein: CASSLAGGPTQYF.

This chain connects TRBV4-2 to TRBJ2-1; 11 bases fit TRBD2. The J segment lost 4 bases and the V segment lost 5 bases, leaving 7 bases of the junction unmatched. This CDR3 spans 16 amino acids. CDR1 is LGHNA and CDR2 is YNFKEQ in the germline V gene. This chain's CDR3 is CASSTRTSGSYNEQFF. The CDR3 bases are TGTGCCAGCAGCACCCGGACTAGCGGGTCATACAATGAGCAGTTCTTC.

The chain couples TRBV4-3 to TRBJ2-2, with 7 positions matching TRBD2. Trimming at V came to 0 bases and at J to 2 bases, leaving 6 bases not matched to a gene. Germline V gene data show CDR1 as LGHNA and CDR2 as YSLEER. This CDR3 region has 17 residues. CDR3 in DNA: TGCGCCAGCAGCCAAGATCGGGGGAGGGCCAACACCGGGGAGCTGTTTTTT. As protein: CASSQDRGRANTGELFF.

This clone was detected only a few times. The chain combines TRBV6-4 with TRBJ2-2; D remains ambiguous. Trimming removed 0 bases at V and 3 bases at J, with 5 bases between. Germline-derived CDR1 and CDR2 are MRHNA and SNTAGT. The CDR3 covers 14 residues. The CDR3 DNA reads TGTGCCAGCAGTGACTCGTCAGACACCGGGGAGCTGTTTTTT. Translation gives CASSDSSDTGELFF.

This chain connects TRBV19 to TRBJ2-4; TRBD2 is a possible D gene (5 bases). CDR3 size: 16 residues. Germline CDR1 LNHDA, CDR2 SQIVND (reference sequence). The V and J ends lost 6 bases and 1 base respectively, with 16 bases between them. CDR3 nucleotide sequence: TGTGCCAGTAGCCTCGGACTGTCTTCGGCCAAAAACATTCAGTACTTC. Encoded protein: CASSLGLSSAKNIQYF.

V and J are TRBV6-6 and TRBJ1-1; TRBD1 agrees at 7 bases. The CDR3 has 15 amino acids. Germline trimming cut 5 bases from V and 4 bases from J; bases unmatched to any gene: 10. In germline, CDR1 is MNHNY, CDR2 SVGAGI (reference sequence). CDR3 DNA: TGTGCCAGCAGTCCGACAGGGACTTTGCTCACTGAAGCTTTCTTT. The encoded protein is CASSPTGTLLTEAFF.

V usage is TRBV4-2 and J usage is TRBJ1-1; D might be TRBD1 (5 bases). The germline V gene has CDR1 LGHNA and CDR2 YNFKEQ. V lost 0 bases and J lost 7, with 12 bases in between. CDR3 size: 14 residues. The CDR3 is CASSQDPGTSEAFF. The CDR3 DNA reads TGTGCCAGCAGCCAAGATCCGGGGACCAGTGAAGCTTTCTTT.

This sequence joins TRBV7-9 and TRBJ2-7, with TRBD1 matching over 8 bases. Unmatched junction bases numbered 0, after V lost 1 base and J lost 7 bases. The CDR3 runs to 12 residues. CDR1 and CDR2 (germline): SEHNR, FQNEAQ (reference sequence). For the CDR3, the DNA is TGTGCCAGCAGCTTAGGGACAGGGGAGCAGTACTTC. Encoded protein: CASSLGTGEQYF.

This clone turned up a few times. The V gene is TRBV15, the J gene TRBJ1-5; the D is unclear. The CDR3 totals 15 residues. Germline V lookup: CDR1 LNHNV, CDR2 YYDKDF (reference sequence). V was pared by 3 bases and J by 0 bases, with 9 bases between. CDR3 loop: CATSSAIYSNQPQHF. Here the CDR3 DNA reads TGTGCCACCAGCAGCGCGATTTATAGCAATCAGCCCCAGCATTTT.

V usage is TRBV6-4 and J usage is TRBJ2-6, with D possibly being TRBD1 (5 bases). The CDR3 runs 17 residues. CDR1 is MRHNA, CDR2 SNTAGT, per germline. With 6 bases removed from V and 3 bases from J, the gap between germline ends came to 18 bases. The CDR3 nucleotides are TGTGCCAGCAGCTTATCACAGGATTCCGGTGGGGCCAACGTCCTGACTTTC. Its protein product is CASSLSQDSGGANVLTF.

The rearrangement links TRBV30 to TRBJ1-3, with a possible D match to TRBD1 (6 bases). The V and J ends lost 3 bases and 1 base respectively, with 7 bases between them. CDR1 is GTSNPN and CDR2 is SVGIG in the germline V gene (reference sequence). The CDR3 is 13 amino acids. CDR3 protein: CAWRGGSGNTIYF. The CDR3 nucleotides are TGTGCCTGGAGAGGGGGATCTGGAAACACCATATATTTT.